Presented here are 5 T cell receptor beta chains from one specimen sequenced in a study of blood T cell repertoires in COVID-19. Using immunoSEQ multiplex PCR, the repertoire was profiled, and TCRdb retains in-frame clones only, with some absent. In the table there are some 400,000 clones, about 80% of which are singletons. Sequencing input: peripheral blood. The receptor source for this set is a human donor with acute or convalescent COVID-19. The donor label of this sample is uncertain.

Here the CDR3 DNA reads TGTGCCACAAGCCTTCTGGCGGCAGTGAACACTGAAGCTTTCTTT. Protein sequence: CATSLLAAVNTEAFF. V and J are TRBV5-5 and TRBJ1-1; no reliable D call. The CDR3 totals 15 residues. V was trimmed by 9 bases and J by 0 bases, leaving 18 bases between them. Germline V gene lookup returns CDR1 SGHKS and CDR2 YYEKEE (reference sequence).

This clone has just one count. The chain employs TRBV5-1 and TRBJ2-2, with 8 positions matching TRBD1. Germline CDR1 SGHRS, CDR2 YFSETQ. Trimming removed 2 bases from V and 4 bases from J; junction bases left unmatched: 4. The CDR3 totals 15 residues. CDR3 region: CASSFGQGSTGELFF. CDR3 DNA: TGCGCCAGCAGCTTCGGACAGGGTAGCACCGGGGAGCTGTTTTTT.

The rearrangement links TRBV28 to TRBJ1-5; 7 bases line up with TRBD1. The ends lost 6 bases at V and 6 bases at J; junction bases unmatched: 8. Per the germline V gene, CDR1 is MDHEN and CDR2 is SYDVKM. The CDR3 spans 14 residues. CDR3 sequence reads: CASSPRAGGQPQHF. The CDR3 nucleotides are TGTGCCAGCAGCCCTCGGGCAGGGGGTCAGCCCCAGCATTTT.

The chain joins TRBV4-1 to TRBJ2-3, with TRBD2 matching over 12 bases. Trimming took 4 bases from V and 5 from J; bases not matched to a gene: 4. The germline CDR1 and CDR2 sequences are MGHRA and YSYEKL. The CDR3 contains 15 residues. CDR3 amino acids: CASSPLAGGIDTQYF. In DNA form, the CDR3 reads TGCGCCAGCAGCCCACTAGCGGGAGGAATAGATACGCAGTATTTT.

CDR3 DNA: TGTGCCAGCAGCTTAGTACGGGGTTTTGGGACTGAAGCTTTCTTT. This translates into CASSLVRGFGTEAFF. The chain joins TRBV7-8 to TRBJ1-1, with D unclear. The V end lost 1 base, the J end lost 5 bases, and 14 bases lay between the germline ends. Germline V lookup: CDR1 SGHVS, CDR2 FQNEAQ. This CDR3 comprises 15 residues.